The clone carrying this T cell receptor (beta chain) was counted ten times or more. The data were taken from a study of tumor-infiltrating lymphocytes in primary liver carcinoma. Constant-region priming of 500 to 550 ng total RNA yielded TCR beta cDNA. Amplification in three nested multiplex PCR rounds with slightly modified ARM-PCR gave rise to TCR beta libraries. A C-beta reverse primer was combined with TRBV1-TRBV30 forward primers in the first two PCR rounds, and each round had around 11 cycles. TCRdb passed the multiplex PCR reads through MiXCR, listing each CDR3 protein once. The table has 80,000 or so distinct CDR3 sequences, around 75% seen once. From unsorted bulk tissue weighing roughly 17-34 mg, DNA and RNA were co-extracted. The CDR3 is 18 amino acids. Germline V gene sequence: CDR1 SGHVS, CDR2 FQNEAQ. V was trimmed by 5 bases and J by 1 base, leaving 20 bases between them.

V gene TRBV7-8 combines with J gene TRBJ2-2, with D perhaps matching TRBD1 or TRBD2 (6 bases each). The receptor's source is a woman aged 60-75 years with primary liver carcinoma and hepatitis B virus infection. Specimen: liver tumor tissue from sampling region 4. Noted subset: tumor region T4, right-lateral pole. The CDR3 DNA is TGTGCCAGCAGCGTACTCGGTACGGGGGACATGAACACCGGGGAGCTGTTTTTT. It specifies CASSVLGTGDMNTGELFF.